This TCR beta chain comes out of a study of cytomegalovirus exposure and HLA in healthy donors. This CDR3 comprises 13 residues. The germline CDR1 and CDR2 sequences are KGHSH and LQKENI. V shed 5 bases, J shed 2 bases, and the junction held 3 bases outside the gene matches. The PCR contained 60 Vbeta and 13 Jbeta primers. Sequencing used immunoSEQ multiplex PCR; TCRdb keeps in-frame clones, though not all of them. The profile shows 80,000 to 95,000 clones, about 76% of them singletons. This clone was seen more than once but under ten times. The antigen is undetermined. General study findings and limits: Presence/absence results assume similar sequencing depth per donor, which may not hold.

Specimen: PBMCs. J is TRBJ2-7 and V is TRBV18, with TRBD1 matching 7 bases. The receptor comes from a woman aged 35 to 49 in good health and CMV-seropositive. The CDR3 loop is CASSVGQAYEQYF. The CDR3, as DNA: TGTGCCAGCTCAGTCGGACAGGCCTACGAGCAGTACTTC.